The 30 T cell receptor beta chains reported below all come from one sample, sequenced in a study of radiotherapy plus CTLA-4 blockade in lung cancer. Assay: immunoSEQ multiplex PCR; the TCRdb copy retains only in-frame clones and omits some. The sample records approximately 40,000 clones, 70% to 85% being singletons. Sequencing was performed on peripheral blood, taken from a patient treated with radiotherapy plus ipilimumab. All receptors derive from a human donor with non-small cell lung cancer who had stable disease on radiotherapy plus ipilimumab.

This clone was observed a handful of times. The CDR3 protein is CASSEQRRAPNEKLFF. The CDR3 region has the DNA TGTGCCAGCAGTGAACAAAGGCGGGCTCCTAATGAAAAACTGTTTTTT. The J gene is TRBJ1-4, the V gene TRBV6-1; D gene ambiguous. The V gene's germline CDR1 is MNHNS and CDR2 SASEGT. The CDR3 loop spans 16 amino acids. Trimming stripped 2 bases from V and 3 bases from J, with 13 bases between.

This chain links TRBV25-1 with TRBJ2-1; TRBD2 is a possible D gene (7 bases). CDR3 size: 17 residues. Germline CDR1 reads MGHDK; CDR2 reads SYGVNS. V was pared by 1 base and J by 0 bases, with 13 bases between. The CDR3 sequence is CASSEFGAGASYNEQFF. Here the CDR3 DNA reads TGTGCCAGCAGTGAATTCGGTGCGGGGGCCTCCTACAATGAGCAGTTCTTC.

This rearrangement joins TRBV6-5 to TRBJ2-1; D may match TRBD1 or TRBD2 (6 bases each). V lost 6 bases and J lost 7, with 19 bases in between. Germline values: CDR1 MNHEY, CDR2 SVGAGI. The CDR3 runs to 15 residues. CDR3 coding DNA: TGTGCCAGCAGCACCACATGGGGGGCGGAGAATGAGCAGTTCTTC. Its protein product is CASSTTWGAENEQFF.

This rearrangement joins TRBV5-1 to TRBJ1-5, with D possibly being TRBD1 (6 bases). Germline values: CDR1 SGHRS, CDR2 YFSETQ. Trimming took 4 bases from V and 4 from J, leaving 9 bases between them. The length of the CDR3 is 13 residues. CDR3 amino acids: CASSLTGNQPQHF. The DNA for the CDR3 is TGCGCCAGCAGCCTGACAGGAAATCAGCCCCAGCATTTT.

This chain joins TRBV19 and TRBJ1-2; a possible D gene is TRBD1 (6 bases). The CDR3 runs 14 residues. The germline V gene has CDR1 LNHDA and CDR2 SQIVND (reference sequence). The ends were cut back, 3 bases at V and 8 bases at J, with 16 bases in the middle. CDR3 in DNA: TGTGCCAGTAGTATTCCGTCACAGGGAAGCGGCTACACCTTC. Translating gives CASSIPSQGSGYTF.

The chain recombines TRBV7-2 with TRBJ1-2, with TRBD1 as a possible D gene (5 bases). Germline assignment: CDR1 SGHTA and CDR2 FQGNSA. V lost 8 bases and J 1 base, leaving 8 bases between the germline ends. The CDR3 runs to 12 residues. The DNA for the CDR3 is TGTGCCAGCGAAGGGGATAACTATGGCTACACCTTC. This sequence encodes CASEGDNYGYTF. The full variable domain, completed using reference TRBV7-2 and TRBJ1-2, is GAGVSQSPSNKVTEKGKDVELRCDPISGHTALYWYRQSLGQGLEFLIYFQGNSAPDKSGLPSDRFSAERTGGSVSTLTIQRTQQEDSAVYLCASEGDNYGYTFGSGTRLTVV.

The V gene is TRBV19, the J gene TRBJ1-1, with 9 bases lining up with TRBD1. The trim removed 5 bases at V and 4 bases at J, leaving 11 bases unmatched. This CDR3 has 16 amino acids. The germline V gene encodes CDR1 LNHDA and CDR2 SQIVND (reference sequence). CDR3 sequence (DNA): TGTGCCAGTAGTCTTAAACAGGGGGCGTTGGGCACTGAAGCTTTCTTT. Residues: CASSLKQGALGTEAFF.

This sequence joins TRBV6-6 and TRBJ1-2; tentative D call: TRBD1 (5 bases). The CDR3 covers 13 residues. V gave up 0 bases and J gave up 8 bases, with 10 bases separating them. Germline V gene sequence: CDR1 MNHNY, CDR2 SVGAGI (reference sequence). The CDR3 DNA reads as TGTGCCAGCAGTTACTCGAATCGGGACGGCTACACCTTC. Translating gives CASSYSNRDGYTF.

The chain combines TRBV6-5 with TRBJ1-2; D may be TRBD1 (5 bases). V was pared by 5 bases and J by 2 bases, with 12 bases between. Germline V gene lookup returns CDR1 MNHEY and CDR2 SVGAGI. The CDR3 has 14 residues. The CDR3: CASSTPGRNYGYTF. CDR3 DNA sequence: TGTGCCAGCAGTACCCCGGGACGGAACTATGGCTACACCTTC.

The V and J genes are TRBV5-1 and TRBJ2-3, with D maybe TRBD1 (6 bases). The V gene's germline CDR1 is SGHRS and CDR2 YFSETQ. The CDR3 has 15 amino acids. V lost 1 base and J 4 bases, leaving 13 bases between the germline ends. CDR3 protein: CASSLSGQPADTQYF. The CDR3 nucleotides are TGCGCCAGCAGCTTGAGCGGACAGCCAGCAGATACGCAGTATTTT.

This clone was found a few times. V is TRBV5-1 and J is TRBJ2-1, with TRBD1 matching over 9 bases. CDR3 size: 15 residues. Germline values: CDR1 SGHRS, CDR2 YFSETQ. Trimming cost V 0 bases and J 7 bases; bases outside gene matches: 5. CDR3 sequence: CASSLARTGANEQFF. The DNA for the CDR3 is TGCGCCAGCAGCTTGGCCAGGACAGGGGCAAATGAGCAGTTCTTC.

The chain recombines TRBV27 with TRBJ1-2, with TRBD1 as a possible D gene (5 bases). CDR3 size: 13 residues. V was cut by 1 base and J by 8 bases, with 11 bases left in between. Looked up from germline, CDR1 is MNHEY and CDR2 is SMNVEV (reference sequence). CDR3 sequence reads: CASSLYGGEGYTF. CDR3 DNA: TGTGCCAGCAGTTTATACGGGGGAGAGGGCTACACCTTC.

The gene calls are TRBV11-3 and TRBJ1-1; weak D call: TRBD1 (5 bases). Trimming removed 5 bases from V and 0 bases from J, with 22 bases in between. The CDR3 extends over 18 amino acids. Germline V gene lookup returns CDR1 SGHNT and CDR2 YENEEA. The CDR3 coding sequence is TGTGCCAGCAGCCCCGGCGGTGGGGACCTCCCAATGAACACTGAAGCTTTCTTT. Translating gives CASSPGGGDLPMNTEAFF.

The J gene is TRBJ2-3, the V gene TRBV19; TRBD2 matches 9 bases. The CDR3 is made up of 17 amino acids. Losses at the gene ends were 1 base for V and 1 base for J; bases not matched to a gene: 6. In germline, CDR1 is LNHDA, CDR2 SQIVND (reference sequence). The CDR3 DNA follows: TGTGCCAGTAGTATAGGATTGGCTAGCGGGGGCACAGATACGCAGTATTTT. Translation gives CASSIGLASGGTDTQYF.

The gene calls are TRBV6-1 and TRBJ2-7; D is unclear. The germline CDR1 and CDR2 sequences are MNHNS and SASEGT. V shed 6 bases and J shed 3 bases, with 3 bases lying between them. The CDR3 covers 10 residues. DNA for the CDR3: TGTGCCAGCAGGAACTACGAGCAGTACTTC. Translating gives CASRNYEQYF.

CDR3 bases: TGCAGTGCGACAGGGGTAGAGACCCAGTACTTC. Amino acids: CSATGVETQYF. The chain recombines TRBV20-1 with TRBJ2-5, with 8 bases lining up with TRBD1. J gave up 4 bases and V 6 bases, and 1 base lay outside the gene matches. CDR3 length: 11 residues. Germline assignment: CDR1 DFQATT and CDR2 SNEGSKA (reference sequence).

The CDR3 spells CASSKWGLAETQYF. DNA for the CDR3: TGTGCCAGCAGTAAGTGGGGACTCGCAGAGACCCAGTACTTC. This chain joins TRBV2 and TRBJ2-5; maybe TRBD2 (6 bases). The CDR3 length is 14 residues. Germline V CDR1 and CDR2: SNHLY, FYNNEI. V lost 5 bases, J lost 4 bases, and 14 bases lay in between. Together with reference TRBV2 and TRBJ2-5, the CDR3 gives the full variable domain: EPEVTQTPSHQVTQMGQEVILRCVPISNHLYFYWYRQILGQKVEFLVSFYNNEISEKSEIFDDQFSVERPDGSNFTLKIRSTKLEDSAMYFCASSKWGLAETQYFGPGTRLLVL.

This clone was observed a few times. The J gene is TRBJ2-7, the V gene TRBV7-6; D call uncertain. The CDR3 has 15 amino acids. V shed 1 base and J shed 2 bases, with 12 bases lying between them. The germline V gene encodes CDR1 SGHVS and CDR2 FNYEAQ. In DNA, the CDR3 is TGTGCCAGCAGCTTAGATGTGAACAGTGCCTACGAGCAGTACTTC. Residues: CASSLDVNSAYEQYF.

V gene TRBV10-2 combines with J gene TRBJ2-3; D is unresolved. Germline V gene lookup returns CDR1 WSHSY and CDR2 SAAADI. V gave up 3 bases and J gave up 9 bases, with 13 bases separating them. CDR3 size: 13 residues. The CDR3 DNA is TGCGCCAGCAGTGAACTTCCGGCCGGGACGCAGTATTTT. Amino acids: CASSELPAGTQYF.

The chain employs TRBV18 and TRBJ1-2; TRBD1 matches at 7 bases. CDR1 and CDR2 from the germline V gene are KGHSH and LQKENI. The junction had 9 bases not matched to a gene; V was cut back by 6 bases and J by 8 bases. This CDR3 has 13 amino acids. CDR3 sequence (DNA): TGTGCCAGCTCCCAGGACAGGCCAGAGGGCTACACCTTC. Protein: CASSQDRPEGYTF.

The chain links TRBV7-9 to TRBJ1-1; D gene uncertain. V was cut by 5 bases and J by 1 base, with 14 bases left in between. Germline V CDR1 and CDR2: SEHNR, FQNEAQ (reference sequence). The CDR3 runs to 15 residues. The CDR3 loop is CASSTVVGSNTEAFF. Here the CDR3 DNA reads TGTGCCAGCAGCACCGTAGTCGGTTCGAACACTGAAGCTTTCTTT.

The chain uses TRBV14 and TRBJ1-6; D is uncertain. Trimming cost V 0 bases and J 7 bases, with 7 bases left between them. Germline CDR1 is SGHDN and CDR2 is FVKESK. This CDR3 is 14 amino acids long. CDR3 DNA sequence: TGTGCCAGCAGCCAAGAAACCGGGAATTCACCCCTCCACTTT. Residues: CASSQETGNSPLHF.

About this clone: One end of the junction does not line up with germline, which may come from a read error. The chain couples TRBV6-5 to TRBJ1-2, with D possibly TRBD1 on 6 matching bases. Germline CDR1 and CDR2: MNHEY and SVGAGI. The CDR3 consists of 12 residues. CDR3 in amino acids: CASSSGQRGPSF. Written as DNA, the CDR3 is TGTGCCAGCAGTTCCGGACAGCGAGGGCCAAGCTTC.

This clone was observed a few times. The CDR3 nucleotides are TGTGCCAGTAGTATAGACCCACGGGGAGGGGAGCAGTTCTTC. Protein: CASSIDPRGGEQFF. The chain recombines TRBV19 with TRBJ2-1; TRBD2 aligns across 7 bases. The CDR3 runs 14 residues. With V trimmed by 0 bases and J by 10 bases, 6 bases remained unmatched. The germline gives CDR1 LNHDA, CDR2 SQIVND (reference sequence).

This chain joins TRBV7-9 and TRBJ2-5; maybe TRBD1 (6 bases). Germline V lookup: CDR1 SEHNR, CDR2 FQNEAQ (reference sequence). The V and J ends lost 4 bases and 4 bases respectively, with 28 bases between them. The CDR3 is 19 amino acids. The DNA for the CDR3 is TGTGCCAGCAGCTCCGGAGTTTCGGCGAGGGGGTTGAGTGGAGAGACCCAGTACTTC. Its translation is CASSSGVSARGLSGETQYF.

This chain links TRBV5-8 with TRBJ1-4; D possibly corresponds to TRBD1 (6 bases). Between the trimmed V and J ends, which lost 2 bases and 6 bases, there was a span of 14 bases. CDR1 is SGHTS and CDR2 is YDEGEE in the germline V gene. The CDR3 length is 15 residues. The CDR3 loop is CASSFHRGTHEKLFF. DNA of the CDR3: TGTGCCAGCAGCTTCCACCGGGGGACACATGAAAAACTGTTTTTT.

In nucleotides, the CDR3 is TGTGCCAGCAGCGTAGTAGGAGGGGGTGGCTCACCCCTCCACTTT. Its translation is CASSVVGGGGSPLHF. This chain links TRBV9 with TRBJ1-6, with D possibly TRBD1 on 6 matching bases. The CDR3 runs to 15 residues. Trimming took off 0 bases at V and 10 bases at J, with 14 bases between the two ends. Germline V lookup: CDR1 SGDLS, CDR2 YYNGEE. The full variable domain, with the rest looked up from reference TRBV9 and TRBJ1-6, is DSGVTQTPKHLITATGQRVTLRCSPRSGDLSVYWYQQSLDQGLQFLIQYYNGEERAKGNILERFSAQQFPDLHSELNLSSLELGDSALYFCASSVVGGGGSPLHFGNGTRLTVT.

The gene calls are TRBV6-6 and TRBJ1-5; TRBD1 matches at 7 bases. CDR1 is MNHNY and CDR2 is SVGAGI in the germline V gene (reference sequence). The CDR3 has 14 residues. With V trimmed by 4 bases and J by 8 bases, 8 bases remained unmatched. The CDR3 nucleotides are TGTGCCAGCAGTTCTTTGACAGGGTTGGAGCCCCAGCATTTT. Amino acid sequence: CASSSLTGLEPQHF.

This chain connects TRBV5-1 to TRBJ2-7; TRBD1 agrees at 7 bases. Germline values: CDR1 SGHRS, CDR2 YFSETQ. There are 14 residues in the CDR3. The V segment lost 1 base and the J segment 3 bases; nucleotides outside the gene matches: 4. The CDR3 region is CASSLSNRGYEQYF. The DNA for the CDR3 is TGCGCCAGCAGCTTGTCTAACAGGGGCTACGAGCAGTACTTC.

This clone was found a few times. This chain uses TRBV19 with TRBJ2-3, with 9 bases identical to TRBD2. Per germline, CDR1 LNHDA and CDR2 SQIVND (reference sequence). This CDR3 has 15 amino acids. V lost 6 bases, J lost 2 bases, and 6 bases stayed unmatched. The CDR3 protein is CASRVLAGDTDTQYF. Written as DNA, the CDR3 is TGTGCCAGTAGAGTTTTAGCGGGGGACACAGATACGCAGTATTTT.